The clone carrying this T cell receptor beta chain was counted between two and nine times. Its target is unknown. The same CDR3 is also encoded by other DNA sequences in this sample. What was sequenced were expressed TCRB transcripts, since all of the isolated RNA had been reverse transcribed. Sequencing was performed with immunoSEQ multiplex PCR; in TCRdb, only in-frame clones are kept and a portion is missing. The sample shows some 350,000 clones, approximately 12% of them seen only once. This specimen comes from a study of beta chain features in type 1 diabetes. Findings and limits, study-wide: Moderate but significant shortening of TCRB CDR3s was recorded in all four CD4+ subsets from Type 1 diabetes patients.

This receptor was identified in a woman younger than 35 with type 1 diabetes. The sequenced material came from naive CD4+ T cells from blood.

The CDR3 region is CASTGGSGNTIYF. Here the CDR3 DNA reads TGTGCCAGCACCGGGGGGTCGGGAAACACCATATATTTT. This chain links TRBV2 with TRBJ1-3; D might be TRBD1 (5 bases). This CDR3 is 13 amino acids long. V was cut by 7 bases and J by 4 bases, with 11 bases left in between. CDR1 and CDR2 (germline): SNHLY, FYNNEI.